These T cell receptor beta chains were read from a single sample in a study of cytomegalovirus exposure and HLA in healthy donors. Clones were sequenced by immunoSEQ multiplex PCR, and TCRdb holds only the in-frame ones, with some missing. This table has some 150,000 clones, around 80% appearing once. The sample taken for sequencing was PBMCs. Receptors were obtained from a woman aged 25 to 39 in good health and CMV-seronegative. CDR3s include the opening cysteine and the closing phenylalanine or tryptophan. A D gene is named only where the DNA matches it firmly. The size entry is marked missing in some rows and otherwise reads once, few, many or a size class.

clone size: -; V gene: TRBV19; D gene: -; J gene: TRBJ1-2; CDR3 length: 15; CDR3 DNA: TGTGCCAGTAGTAGGTGGGACAACGAGTACTATGGCTACACCTTC; CDR3 protein: CASSRWDNEYYGYTF
clone size: once; V gene: TRBV28; D gene: -; J gene: TRBJ1-2; CDR3 length: 11; CDR3 DNA: TGTGCCAGCAGGAGTTTACAGGATTACACCTTC; CDR3 protein: CASRSLQDYTF
clone size: -; V gene: TRBV2; D gene: -; J gene: TRBJ2-7; CDR3 length: 15; CDR3 DNA: TGTGCCAGCAGAGATCACAGGGATTCGGTGAGGGAGCAGTACTTC; CDR3 protein: CASRDHRDSVREQYF
clone size: -; V gene: TRBV5-5; D gene: TRBD2; J gene: TRBJ2-7; CDR3 length: 15; CDR3 DNA: TGTGCCAGCAGCTTGGAAATAGCGGGGGACTACGAGCAGTACTTC; CDR3 protein: CASSLEIAGDYEQYF
clone size: -; V gene: TRBV30; D gene: TRBD2; J gene: TRBJ2-7; CDR3 length: 18; CDR3 DNA: TGTGCCTGGAGTGGGACCGGTGGGGCTAGCGGGACATCCTACGAGCAGTACTTC; CDR3 protein: CAWSGTGGASGTSYEQYF
clone size: -; V gene: TRBV5-1; D gene: TRBD2; J gene: TRBJ2-5; CDR3 length: 14; CDR3 DNA: TGCGCCAGCCGGGTCGTTGGGGGGGAAGAGACCCAGTACTTC; CDR3 protein: CASRVVGGEETQYF
clone size: -; V gene: TRBV7-9; D gene: -; J gene: TRBJ1-1; CDR3 length: 17; CDR3 DNA: TGTGCCAGCAGCTTAACAGTGCGCGGGAGTTTCAACACTGAAGCTTTCTTT; CDR3 protein: CASSLTVRGSFNTEAFF
clone size: -; V gene: TRBV4-1; D gene: TRBD2; J gene: TRBJ2-3; CDR3 length: 14; CDR3 DNA: TGCGCCAGCCGGGAGCGGGGGAGGGATGATACGCAGTATTTT; CDR3 protein: CASRERGRDDTQYF
clone size: -; V gene: TRBV5-4; D gene: -; J gene: TRBJ1-1; CDR3 length: 14; CDR3 DNA: TGTGCCAGCAGCTTGGATTCTCCGCGAGCTGAAGCTTTCTTT; CDR3 protein: CASSLDSPRAEAFF
clone size: -; V gene: TRBV10-1; D gene: TRBD1; J gene: TRBJ2-2; CDR3 length: 18; CDR3 DNA: TGCGCCGGCAGTGAGTCAAGATTCGGGACAGGGGGCACCGGGGAGCTGTTTTTT; CDR3 protein: CAGSESRFGTGGTGELFF
clone size: -; V gene: TRBV15; D gene: TRBD2; J gene: TRBJ2-1; CDR3 length: 15; CDR3 DNA: TGTGCCACCAGCAGAGGTGGGGGGGGGAAGGGTGAGCAGTTCTTC; CDR3 protein: CATSRGGGGKGEQFF
clone size: -; V gene: TRBV27; D gene: -; J gene: TRBJ2-1; CDR3 length: 17; CDR3 DNA: TGTGCCAGCAGTTATCAGTCGGGGGGCTTCGGGTACAATGAGCAGTTCTTC; CDR3 protein: CASSYQSGGFGYNEQFF
clone size: -; V gene: TRBV11-3; D gene: -; J gene: TRBJ2-1; CDR3 length: 18; CDR3 DNA: TGTGCCAGCAGCTTAGGTCTGGGGGGCGGGGGCCCCTACAATGAGCAGTTCTTC; CDR3 protein: CASSLGLGGGGPYNEQFF
clone size: few; V gene: TRBV5-1; D gene: -; J gene: TRBJ2-5; CDR3 length: 13; CDR3 DNA: TGCGCCAGCAGCTGGGGACTTCAAGAGACCCAGTACTTC; CDR3 protein: CASSWGLQETQYF
clone size: few; V gene: TRBV2; D gene: TRBD1; J gene: TRBJ1-1; CDR3 length: 16; CDR3 DNA: TGTGCCAGCAGTTCTGACAGGGCGGGTCTGAACACTGAAGCTTTCTTT; CDR3 protein: CASSSDRAGLNTEAFF
clone size: -; V gene: TRBV11-2; D gene: -; J gene: TRBJ1-2; CDR3 length: 14; CDR3 DNA: TGTGCCAGCAGCTCGGGAGGGCTTTCCTATGGCTACACCTTC; CDR3 protein: CASSSGGLSYGYTF
clone size: -; V gene: TRBV28; D gene: TRBD2; J gene: TRBJ2-1; CDR3 length: 15; CDR3 DNA: TGTGCCAGCAGTTTACCCCTAGCGGGAGGGGGTGAGCAGTTCTTC; CDR3 protein: CASSLPLAGGGEQFF
clone size: -; V gene: TRBV5-1; D gene: TRBD1; J gene: TRBJ1-3; CDR3 length: 16; CDR3 DNA: TGCGCCAGCAGCTTGGGGGACAGGGGCTCTGGAAACACCATATATTTT; CDR3 protein: CASSLGDRGSGNTIYF
clone size: -; V gene: TRBV5-1; D gene: TRBD1; J gene: TRBJ1-1; CDR3 length: 15; CDR3 DNA: TGCGCCAGCACCCTAGGGGGGACAGGGCCCACTGAAGCTTTCTTT; CDR3 protein: CASTLGGTGPTEAFF
clone size: -; V gene: TRBV29-1; D gene: -; J gene: TRBJ1-1; CDR3 length: 11; CDR3 DNA: TGCAGCGTTGAGGAGGGTACTGAAGCTTTCTTT; CDR3 protein: CSVEEGTEAFF
clone size: -; V gene: TRBV14; D gene: TRBD2; J gene: TRBJ2-1; CDR3 length: 16; CDR3 DNA: TGTGCCAGCAGCCAAGTCGGCCTAGCGGGTAACAATGAGCAGTTCTTC; CDR3 protein: CASSQVGLAGNNEQFF
clone size: -; V gene: TRBV11-1; D gene: -; J gene: TRBJ2-7; CDR3 length: 15; CDR3 DNA: TGTGCCAGCAGCTTTTGGAGGGGAGGATCCTACGAGCAGTACTTC; CDR3 protein: CASSFWRGGSYEQYF
clone size: -; V gene: TRBV6-6; D gene: TRBD1; J gene: TRBJ1-1; CDR3 length: 13; CDR3 DNA: TGTGCCAGCAGTTACGCAGGGGGAGCTGAAGCTTTCTTT; CDR3 protein: CASSYAGGAEAFF
clone size: -; V gene: TRBV7-3; D gene: -; J gene: TRBJ2-3; CDR3 length: 13; CDR3 DNA: TGTGCCAGCAGCTTAACGCGAGATGATACGCAGTATTTT; CDR3 protein: CASSLTRDDTQYF
clone size: -; V gene: TRBV28; D gene: TRBD2; J gene: TRBJ2-3; CDR3 length: 16; CDR3 DNA: TGTGCCAGCAGCTCGGGACTAGCGGGGGCGGGAGATACGCAGTATTTT; CDR3 protein: CASSSGLAGAGDTQYF
clone size: -; V gene: TRBV27; D gene: TRBD2; J gene: TRBJ2-1; CDR3 length: 17; CDR3 DNA: TGTGCCAGCAGTACCCAGGGACTAGCGGGGGCTACTAATGAGCAGTTCTTC; CDR3 protein: CASSTQGLAGATNEQFF
clone size: -; V gene: TRBV11-2; D gene: TRBD1; J gene: TRBJ1-1; CDR3 length: 13; CDR3 DNA: TGTGCCAGCAGCGCCCGGACAGGGGGCGAAGCTTTCTTT; CDR3 protein: CASSARTGGEAFF
clone size: few; V gene: TRBV19; D gene: -; J gene: TRBJ2-1; CDR3 length: 16; CDR3 DNA: TGTGCCAGTAGTCCGTCTCGGGGAATGAGAATCGATGAGCAGTTCTTC; CDR3 protein: CASSPSRGMRIDEQFF
clone size: -; V gene: TRBV5-1; D gene: -; J gene: TRBJ2-3; CDR3 length: 12; CDR3 DNA: TGCGCCAGCAGCTTCAACGGGGGTACGCAGTATTTT; CDR3 protein: CASSFNGGTQYF